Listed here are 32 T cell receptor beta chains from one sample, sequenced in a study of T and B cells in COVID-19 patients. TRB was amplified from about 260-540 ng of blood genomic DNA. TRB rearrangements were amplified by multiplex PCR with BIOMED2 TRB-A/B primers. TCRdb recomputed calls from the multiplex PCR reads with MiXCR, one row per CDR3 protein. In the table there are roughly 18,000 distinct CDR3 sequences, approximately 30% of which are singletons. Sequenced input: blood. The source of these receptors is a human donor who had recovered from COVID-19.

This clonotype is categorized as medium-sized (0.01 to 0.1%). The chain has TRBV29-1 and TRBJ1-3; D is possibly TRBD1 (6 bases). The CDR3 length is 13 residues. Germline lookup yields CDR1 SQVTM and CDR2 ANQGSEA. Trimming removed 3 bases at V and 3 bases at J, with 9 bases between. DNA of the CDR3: TGCAGCGTTGAGAAGGGGGTTGGAAACACCATATATTTT. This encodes CSVEKGVGNTIYF.

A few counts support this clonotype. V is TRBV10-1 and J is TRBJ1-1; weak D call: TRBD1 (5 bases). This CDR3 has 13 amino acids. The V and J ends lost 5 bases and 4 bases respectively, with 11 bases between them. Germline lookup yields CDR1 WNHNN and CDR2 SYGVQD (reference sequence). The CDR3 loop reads CASSRGDGTEAFF. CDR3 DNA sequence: TGCGCCAGCAGTCGTGGGGACGGCACTGAAGCTTTCTTT.

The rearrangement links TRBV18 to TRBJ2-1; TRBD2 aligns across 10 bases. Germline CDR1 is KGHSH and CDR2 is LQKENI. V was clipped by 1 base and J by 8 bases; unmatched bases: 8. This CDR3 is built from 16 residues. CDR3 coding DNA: TGTGCCAGCTCACCACAGTACAGCGGGGGGGCACATGAGCAGTTCTTC. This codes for CASSPQYSGGAHEQFF.

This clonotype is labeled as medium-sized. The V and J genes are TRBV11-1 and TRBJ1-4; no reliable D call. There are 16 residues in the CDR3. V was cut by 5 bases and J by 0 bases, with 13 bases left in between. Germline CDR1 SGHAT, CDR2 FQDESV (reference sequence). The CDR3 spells CASSIGNLATNEKLFF. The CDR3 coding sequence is TGTGCCAGCAGCATCGGAAACTTGGCAACTAATGAAAAACTGTTTTTT.

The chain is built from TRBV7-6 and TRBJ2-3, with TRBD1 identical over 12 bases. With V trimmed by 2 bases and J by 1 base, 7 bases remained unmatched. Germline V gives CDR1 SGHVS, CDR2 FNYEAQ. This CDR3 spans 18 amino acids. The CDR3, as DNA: TGTGCCAGCAGCTTAAGGGGACAGGGGGCAGTCGGCACAGATACGCAGTATTTT. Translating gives CASSLRGQGAVGTDTQYF.

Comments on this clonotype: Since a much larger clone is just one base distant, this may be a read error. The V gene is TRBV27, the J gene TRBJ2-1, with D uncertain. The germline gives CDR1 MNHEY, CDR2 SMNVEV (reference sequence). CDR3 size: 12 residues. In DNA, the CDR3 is TGTGACAGCAGAACTTCGGGCAATGAGCAGTTCTTC. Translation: CDSRTSGNEQFF.

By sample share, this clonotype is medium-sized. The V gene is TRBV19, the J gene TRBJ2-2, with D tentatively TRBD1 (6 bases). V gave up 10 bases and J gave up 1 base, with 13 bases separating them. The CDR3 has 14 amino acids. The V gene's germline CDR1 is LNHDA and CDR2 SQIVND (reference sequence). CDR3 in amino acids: CATRGRGNTGELFF. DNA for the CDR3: TGTGCCACCAGAGGCAGGGGGAACACCGGGGAGCTGTTTTTT.

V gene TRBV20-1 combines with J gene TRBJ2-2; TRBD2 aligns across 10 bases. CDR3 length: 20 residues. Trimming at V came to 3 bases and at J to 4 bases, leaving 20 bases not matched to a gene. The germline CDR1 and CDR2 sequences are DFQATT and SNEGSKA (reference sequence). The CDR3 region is CSARTLVSRSGGSSTGELFF. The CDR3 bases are TGCAGTGCTAGGACACTTGTCAGTCGTAGCGGGGGGTCGTCCACCGGGGAGCTGTTTTTT.

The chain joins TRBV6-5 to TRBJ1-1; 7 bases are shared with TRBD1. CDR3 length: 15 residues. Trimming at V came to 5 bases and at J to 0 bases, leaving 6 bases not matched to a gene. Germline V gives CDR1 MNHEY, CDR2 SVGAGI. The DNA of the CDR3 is TGTGCCAGCAGTCCACCGACAGGGATGAACACTGAAGCTTTCTTT. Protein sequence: CASSPPTGMNTEAFF.

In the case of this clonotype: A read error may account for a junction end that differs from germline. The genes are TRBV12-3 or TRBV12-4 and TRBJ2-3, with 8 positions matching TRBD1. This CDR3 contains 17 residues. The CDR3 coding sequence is TGTGCCACCAGTGACCCGAAAACAGGGGGTCGGGCAGATACGCAGTATTTT. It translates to CATSDPKTGGRADTQYF.

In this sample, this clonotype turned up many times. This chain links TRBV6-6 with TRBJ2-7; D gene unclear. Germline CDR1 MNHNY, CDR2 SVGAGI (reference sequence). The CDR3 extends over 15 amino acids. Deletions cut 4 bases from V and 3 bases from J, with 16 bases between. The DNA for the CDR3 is TGTGCCAGCAGTTCCCGGGCCTCGGTAATCTACGAGCAGTACTTC. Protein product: CASSSRASVIYEQYF.

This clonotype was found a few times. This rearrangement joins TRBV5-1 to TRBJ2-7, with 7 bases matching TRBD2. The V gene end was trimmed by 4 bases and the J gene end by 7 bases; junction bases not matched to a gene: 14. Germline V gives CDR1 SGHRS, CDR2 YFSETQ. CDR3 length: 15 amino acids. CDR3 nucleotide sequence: TGCGCCAGCAGCGGACGACTAGCCCTTTCTGGGGAGCAGTACTTC. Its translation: CASSGRLALSGEQYF.

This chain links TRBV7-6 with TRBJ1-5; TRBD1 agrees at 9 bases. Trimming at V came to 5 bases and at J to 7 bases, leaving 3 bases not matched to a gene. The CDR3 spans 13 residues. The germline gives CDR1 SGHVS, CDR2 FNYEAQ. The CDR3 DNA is TGTGCCAGCAGCCCCGGACAGGGGCAGCCCCAGCATTTT. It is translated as CASSPGQGQPQHF.

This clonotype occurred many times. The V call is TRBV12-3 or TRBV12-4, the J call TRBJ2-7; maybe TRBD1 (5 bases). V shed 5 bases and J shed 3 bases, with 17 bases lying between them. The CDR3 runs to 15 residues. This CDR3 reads CASSAGHSNLYEQYF. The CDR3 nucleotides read TGTGCCAGCAGTGCAGGACACTCCAACCTCTACGAGCAGTACTTC.

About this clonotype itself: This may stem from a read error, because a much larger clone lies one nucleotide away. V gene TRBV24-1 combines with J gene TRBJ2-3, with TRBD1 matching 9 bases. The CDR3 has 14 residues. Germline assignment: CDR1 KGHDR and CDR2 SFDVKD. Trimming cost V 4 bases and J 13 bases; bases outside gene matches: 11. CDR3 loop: CATSDPVDRGGEYF. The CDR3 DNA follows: TGTGCCACCAGTGACCCCGTGGACAGGGGAGGGGAGTATTTT.

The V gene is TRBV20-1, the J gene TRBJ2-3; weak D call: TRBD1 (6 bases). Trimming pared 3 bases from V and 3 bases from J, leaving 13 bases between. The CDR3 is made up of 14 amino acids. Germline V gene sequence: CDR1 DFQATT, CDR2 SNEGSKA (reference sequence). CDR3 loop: CSASSGTLTDTQYF. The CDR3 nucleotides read TGCAGTGCTAGCTCCGGGACACTTACAGATACGCAGTATTTT.

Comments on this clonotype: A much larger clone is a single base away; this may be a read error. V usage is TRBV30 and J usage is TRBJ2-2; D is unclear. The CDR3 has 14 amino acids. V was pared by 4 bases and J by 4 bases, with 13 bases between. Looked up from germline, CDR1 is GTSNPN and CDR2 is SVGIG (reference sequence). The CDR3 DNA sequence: TGTGCCTGGATACGGATGGGAATCACCGGGGAGCTGTTTTTT. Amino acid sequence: CAWIRMGITGELFF.

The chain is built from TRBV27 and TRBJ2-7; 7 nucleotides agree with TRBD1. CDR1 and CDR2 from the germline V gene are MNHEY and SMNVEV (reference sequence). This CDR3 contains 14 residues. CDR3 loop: CVSSLTLTGNEQYF. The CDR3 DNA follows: TGTGTTAGCAGTCTAACATTGACAGGGAACGAGCAGTACTTC.

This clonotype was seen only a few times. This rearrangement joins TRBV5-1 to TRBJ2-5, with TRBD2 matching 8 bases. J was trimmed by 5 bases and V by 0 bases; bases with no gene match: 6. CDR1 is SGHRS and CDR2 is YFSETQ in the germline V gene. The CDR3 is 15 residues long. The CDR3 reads CASSLVTGGLETQYF. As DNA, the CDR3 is TGCGCCAGCAGCTTGGTGACGGGGGGGCTGGAGACCCAGTACTTC. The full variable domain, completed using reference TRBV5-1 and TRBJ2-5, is KAGVTQTPRYLIKTRGQQVTLSCSPISGHRSVSWYQQTPGQGLQFLFEYFSETQRNKGNFPGRFSGRQFSNSRSEMNVSTLELGDSALYLCASSLVTGGLETQYFGPGTRLLVL.

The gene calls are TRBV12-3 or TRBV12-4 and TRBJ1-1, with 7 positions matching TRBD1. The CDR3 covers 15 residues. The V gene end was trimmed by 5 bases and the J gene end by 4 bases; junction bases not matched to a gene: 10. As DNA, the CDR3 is TGTGCCAGCAGTCCACTAGGGGGCGCGCGCACTGAAGCTTTCTTT. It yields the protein CASSPLGGARTEAFF.

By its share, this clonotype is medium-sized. The CDR3 reads CATSRTTEHEQYF. In DNA, the CDR3 is TGTGCCACCAGCAGAACGACAGAACACGAGCAGTACTTC. This chain uses TRBV15 with TRBJ2-7; D perhaps matches TRBD1 (5 bases). The CDR3 length is 13 residues. Trimming left V 2 bases short and J 5 bases short, with 10 bases between. Germline loops: CDR1 LNHNV, CDR2 YYDKDF (reference sequence).

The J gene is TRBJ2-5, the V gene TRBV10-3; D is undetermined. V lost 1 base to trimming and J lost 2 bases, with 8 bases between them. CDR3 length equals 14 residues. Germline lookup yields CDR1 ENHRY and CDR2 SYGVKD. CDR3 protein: CAISELAQQETQYF. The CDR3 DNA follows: TGTGCCATCAGTGAGTTAGCTCAGCAAGAGACCCAGTACTTC.

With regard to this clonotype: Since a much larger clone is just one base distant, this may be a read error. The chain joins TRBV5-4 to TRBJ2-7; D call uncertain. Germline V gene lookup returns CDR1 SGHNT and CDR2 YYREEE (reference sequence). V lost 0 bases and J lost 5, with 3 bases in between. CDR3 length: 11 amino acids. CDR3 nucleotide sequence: TGTGCCAGCAGCTTGGGAGACGAGCAGTACTTC. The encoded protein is CASSLGDEQYF.

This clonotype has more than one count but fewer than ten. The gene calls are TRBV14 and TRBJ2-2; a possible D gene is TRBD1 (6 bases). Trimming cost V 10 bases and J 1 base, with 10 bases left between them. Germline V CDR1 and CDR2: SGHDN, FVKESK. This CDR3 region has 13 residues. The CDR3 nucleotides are TGTGCCACCCAGACAGGGAACACCGGGGAGCTGTTTTTT. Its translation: CATQTGNTGELFF. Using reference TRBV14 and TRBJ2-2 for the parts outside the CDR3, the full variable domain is EAGVTQFPSHSVIEKGQTVTLRCDPISGHDNLYWYRRVMGKEIKFLLHFVKESKQDESGMPNNRFLAERTGGTYSTLKVQPAELEDSGVYFCATQTGNTGELFFGEGSRLTVL.

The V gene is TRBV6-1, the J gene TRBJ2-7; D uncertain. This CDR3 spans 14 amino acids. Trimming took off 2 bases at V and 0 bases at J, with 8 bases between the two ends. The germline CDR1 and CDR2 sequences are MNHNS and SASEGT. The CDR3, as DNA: TGTGCCAGCAGTGAATGGGTCGGCTCCTACGAGCAGTACTTC. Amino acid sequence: CASSEWVGSYEQYF.

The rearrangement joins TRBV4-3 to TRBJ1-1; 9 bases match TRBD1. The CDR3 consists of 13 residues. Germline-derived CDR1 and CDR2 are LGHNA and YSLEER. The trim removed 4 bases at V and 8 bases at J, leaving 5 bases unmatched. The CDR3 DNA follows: TGCGCCAGCAGCCTTAACAGGGGGCTGGAAGCTTTCTTT. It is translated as CASSLNRGLEAFF.

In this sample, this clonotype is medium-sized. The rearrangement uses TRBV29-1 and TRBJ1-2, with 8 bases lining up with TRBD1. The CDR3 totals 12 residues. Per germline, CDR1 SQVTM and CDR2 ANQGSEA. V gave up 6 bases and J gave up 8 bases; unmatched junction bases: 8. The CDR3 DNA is TGCAGCGTCCTAGACAGGGGAGAGGGCTACACCTTC. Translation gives CSVLDRGEGYTF.

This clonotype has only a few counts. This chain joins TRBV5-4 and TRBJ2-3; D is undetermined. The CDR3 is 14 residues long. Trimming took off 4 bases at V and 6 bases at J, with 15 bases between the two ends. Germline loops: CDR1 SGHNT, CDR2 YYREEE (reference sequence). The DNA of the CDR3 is TGTGCCAGCAGCCCCCGTTCGGGCTGGGATACGCAGTATTTT. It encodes CASSPRSGWDTQYF.

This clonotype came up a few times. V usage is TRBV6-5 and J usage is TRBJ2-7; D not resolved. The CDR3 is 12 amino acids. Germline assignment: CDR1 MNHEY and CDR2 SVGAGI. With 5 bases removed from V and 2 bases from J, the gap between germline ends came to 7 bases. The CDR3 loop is CASSEMAYEQYF. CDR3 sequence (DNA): TGTGCCAGCAGTGAAATGGCCTACGAGCAGTACTTC.

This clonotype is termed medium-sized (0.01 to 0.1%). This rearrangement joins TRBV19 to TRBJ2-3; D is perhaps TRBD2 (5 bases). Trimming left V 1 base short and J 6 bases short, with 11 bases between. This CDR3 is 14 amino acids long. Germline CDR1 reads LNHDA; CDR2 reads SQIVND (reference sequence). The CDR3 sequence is CASSIATGKDTQYF. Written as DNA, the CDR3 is TGTGCCAGTAGTATAGCTACGGGAAAGGATACGCAGTATTTT.

This CDR3 is CASRPQGLDTDTQYF. CDR3 DNA: TGTGCCAGCAGGCCCCAAGGACTAGACACAGATACGCAGTATTTT. V is TRBV7-6 and J is TRBJ2-3; 7 bases fit TRBD2. This CDR3 is 15 amino acids long. The V gene's germline CDR1 is SGHVS and CDR2 FNYEAQ. Trimming took 6 bases from V and 2 from J; bases not matched to a gene: 8.

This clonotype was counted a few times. The CDR3 loop reads CASRDRVLTYEKLFF. The CDR3, as DNA: TGTGCCAGCAGAGACAGGGTCCTAACGTATGAAAAACTGTTTTTT. This chain uses TRBV28 with TRBJ1-4; 7 bases agree with TRBD1. V shed 6 bases and J 6 bases; nucleotides not matched to a gene: 10. The length of the CDR3 is 15 residues. Germline V gene sequence: CDR1 MDHEN, CDR2 SYDVKM.